Below, 25 T cell receptor beta chains from the same sample are listed, as sequenced in a study of regulatory T cells in long-lasting Graves disease (dated by TCRdb to 2020 to 2022). The time point tag for this specimen amounts to: newly diagnosed GD, antithyroid drugs for less than 3 months. RNA was extracted from PBMCs in TRIzol for both TCR sequencing and RNA sequencing. Receptor amplification or capture employed multiplex PCR. Instrument used: Illumina HiSeq 4000. iRepertoire HTBI primers and Arm-PCR amplification of CDR3 regions were used to construct TCR beta libraries. The public reads were quality trimmed at Q25 with fastp and then assembled into clones with MiXCR by TCRdb, keeping productive beta chains. Here each entry gathers all rows of one CDR3 protein and keeps the most common genes and DNA. The sample table contains roughly 500,000 distinct CDR3 sequences; only one count was recorded for approximately 15% of them. The top ten hold 10% of the sample.

This sample was shared with a second study, whose subject was T cells in Graves' hyperthyroidism and ophthalmopathy.

Material: peripheral blood mononuclear cells (PBMCs), obtained at new diagnosis, from a patient treated with antithyroid drugs. These receptors were obtained from a man aged 25-45 years with Graves disease. Donor details come from another sample of the same person, matched by shared clones.

The J gene is TRBJ2-1, the V gene TRBV5-4; 9 bases are shared with TRBD1. CDR1 and CDR2 (germline): SGHNT, YYREEE (reference sequence). This CDR3 has 14 residues. V lost 7 bases, J lost 9 bases, and 11 bases stayed unmatched. The CDR3 DNA reads as TGTGCCAGCCCAATACAGGGGGCGCAGAGTGAGCAGTTCTTC. Its protein is CASPIQGAQSEQFF.

The chain combines TRBV10-3 with TRBJ2-7, with unresolved D. CDR1 is ENHRY and CDR2 is SYGVKD in the germline V gene. This CDR3 contains 14 residues. V shed 2 bases and J shed 11 bases, with 19 bases lying between them. The CDR3 reads CAISEEYGQAWEYF. The DNA of the CDR3 is TGTGCCATCAGTGAGGAATATGGGCAGGCCTGGGAGTACTTC.

Many counts were recorded for this clonotype. J is TRBJ1-1 and V is TRBV20-1, with D maybe TRBD1 (6 bases). V lost 1 base to trimming and J lost 1 base, with 10 bases between them. Germline loops: CDR1 DFQATT, CDR2 SNEGSKA (reference sequence). The CDR3 has 14 amino acids. The CDR3 DNA reads as TGCAGTGCTAGAGGGGGGGCGGAGAACACTGAAGCTTTCTTT. As protein: CSARGGAENTEAFF.

This clonotype has ten or more counts. The V gene is TRBV27, the J gene TRBJ1-2; a weak D match, TRBD1 (5 bases). Germline-derived CDR1 and CDR2 are MNHEY and SMNVEV (reference sequence). This CDR3 has 12 residues. With 5 bases removed from V and 5 bases from J, the gap between germline ends came to 9 bases. The CDR3 DNA reads as TGTGCCAGCAGTGATTCAGGGTATGGCTACACCTTC. It specifies CASSDSGYGYTF.

V usage is TRBV3-1 and J usage is TRBJ2-3; 10 positions agree with TRBD2. Trimming removed 1 base from V and 0 bases from J; junction bases left unmatched: 7. Germline assignment: CDR1 LGHDT and CDR2 YNNKEL (reference sequence). This CDR3 has 18 amino acids. The CDR3 nucleotides are TGTGCCAGCAGCCAAGGTTTACTAGCGGGGTGGAGCACAGATACGCAGTATTTT. Translation: CASSQGLLAGWSTDTQYF.

The sample holds many counts of this clonotype. The chain combines TRBV12-3 or TRBV12-4 with TRBJ2-5; 7 nucleotides align to TRBD2. The CDR3 consists of 15 residues. Trimming removed 6 bases from V and 5 bases from J; junction bases left unmatched: 12. The CDR3: CASSPPLALGETQYF. DNA for the CDR3: TGTGCCAGCAGCCCCCCACTAGCGTTGGGGGAGACCCAGTACTTC.

This clonotype was picked up many times. This rearrangement joins TRBV29-1 to TRBJ2-1; 9 bases map to TRBD2. Germline-derived CDR1 and CDR2 are SQVTM and ANQGSEA. J lost 8 bases, V lost 5 bases, and 7 bases had no gene match. This CDR3 is built from 13 residues. The CDR3: CSVRREGVYEQFF. Written as DNA, the CDR3 is TGCAGCGTTCGGCGGGAGGGAGTCTATGAGCAGTTCTTC.

The genes are TRBV20-1 and TRBJ2-3, with D uncertain. V was cut by 7 bases and J by 0 bases, with 14 bases left in between. This CDR3 has 14 residues. Germline values: CDR1 DFQATT, CDR2 SNEGSKA (reference sequence). The CDR3 loop is CSVNWRSSTDTQYF. The CDR3 bases are TGCAGTGTTAATTGGCGAAGTAGCACAGATACGCAGTATTTT.

This clonotype has at least ten counts. The rearrangement joins TRBV12-5 to TRBJ2-5; D remains ambiguous. This CDR3 is 13 amino acids long. The germline V gene has CDR1 LGHNT and CDR2 FRNRAP. Trimming removed 3 bases at V and 2 bases at J, with 7 bases between. CDR3 in DNA: TGTGCTAGTGGTTTCCCAGGACAAGAGACCCAGTACTTC. It yields the protein CASGFPGQETQYF.

This clonotype was seen only once. The chain uses TRBV14 and TRBJ2-1; 7 bases align to TRBD1. CDR1 is SGHDN and CDR2 is FVKESK in the germline V gene. With 1 base clipped from V and 2 bases from J, the junction kept 5 bases outside the gene matches. The CDR3 has 16 residues. In DNA, the CDR3 is TGTGCCAGCAGCCAAGGTCAGGGGGACCCCTACAATGAGCAGTTCTTC. Protein product: CASSQGQGDPYNEQFF.

Concerning this clonotype: A far larger clone is one base from this, pointing to a likely read error. The chain employs TRBV27 and TRBJ2-3; D perhaps matches TRBD1 (5 bases). The tail of the sequence fits TRBJ1-1 better, so the J call may be wrong. In germline, CDR1 is MNHEY, CDR2 SMNVEV (reference sequence). This CDR3 is 15 amino acids long. CDR3 sequence: CASSPKLRGRAEAFF. The CDR3, as DNA: TGTGCCAGCAGCCCTAAATTGCGGGGACGTGCTGAAGCTTTCTTT.

This clonotype occurred many times. This chain uses TRBV7-2 with TRBJ2-5, with 10 bases lining up with TRBD2. The CDR3 extends over 18 amino acids. Trimming removed 0 bases from V and 4 bases from J; junction bases left unmatched: 11. CDR1 is SGHTA, CDR2 FQGNSA, per germline. The CDR3 here is CASSLAPWEREGTETQYF. CDR3 bases: TGTGCCAGCAGCTTAGCCCCATGGGAGCGGGAGGGGACAGAGACCCAGTACTTC.

This clonotype has just a few counts. The V gene is TRBV5-4, the J gene TRBJ2-3; 9 bases map to TRBD2. V dropped 2 bases and J dropped 4; count of bases not matched to a gene: 11. CDR3 length: 17 amino acids. The germline CDR1 and CDR2 sequences are SGHNT and YYREEE (reference sequence). CDR3 in DNA: TGTGCCAGCAGCTTAGGCGGGAGGGCCCGAAGCGCAGATACGCAGTATTTT. Its protein is CASSLGGRARSADTQYF.

This clonotype was counted only a few times. V gene TRBV30 combines with J gene TRBJ1-6, with D possibly matching TRBD1 (6 bases). Trimming stripped 2 bases from V and 7 bases from J, with 15 bases between. The CDR3 has 15 amino acids. CDR1 and CDR2 (germline): GTSNPN, SVGIG (reference sequence). CDR3: CAWSLDSFRNSPLHF. The DNA of the CDR3 is TGTGCCTGGAGTCTGGACAGTTTTCGCAATTCACCCCTCCACTTT.

This chain joins TRBV5-1 and TRBJ1-1; 10 nucleotides line up with TRBD1. J lost 3 bases, V lost 2 bases, and 7 bases had no gene match. The CDR3 sequence is 16 residues long. Germline CDR1 and CDR2: SGHRS and YFSETQ. This chain's CDR3 is CASSFGQGGVDTEAFF. CDR3 coding DNA: TGCGCCAGCAGCTTTGGACAGGGGGGGGTAGACACTGAAGCTTTCTTT.

This chain uses TRBV20-1 with TRBJ2-4; 11 nucleotides match TRBD2. CDR3 length: 13 residues. J was trimmed by 6 bases and V by 5 bases; bases with no gene match: 3. Per the germline V gene, CDR1 is DFQATT and CDR2 is SNEGSKA (reference sequence). Here the CDR3 reads CSAPGLAGNIQYF. Here the CDR3 DNA reads TGCAGTGCTCCCGGACTAGCGGGAAACATTCAGTACTTC.

This clonotype was counted between two and nine times. The chain links TRBV4-1 to TRBJ2-5; possible D gene TRBD1, 5 bases. Germline CDR1 and CDR2: MGHRA and YSYEKL. V dropped 4 bases and J dropped 1 base, with 16 bases sitting between them. This CDR3 has 16 residues. CDR3 residues: CASSPQAPTGQETQYF. CDR3 DNA: TGCGCCAGCAGCCCACAGGCCCCCACGGGCCAAGAGACCCAGTACTTC.

This clonotype was seen at least ten times. CDR3 DNA: TGTGCCAGCATGCAGGGGAACTACGAGCAGTACTTC. It translates to CASMQGNYEQYF. The rearrangement links TRBV7-9 to TRBJ2-7, with D possibly being TRBD1 (6 bases). CDR3 length: 12 residues. Trimming took off 7 bases at V and 3 bases at J, with 10 bases between the two ends. In germline, CDR1 is SEHNR, CDR2 FQNEAQ (reference sequence).

The table lists this clonotype with many counts. The genes are TRBV7-2 and TRBJ2-7, with 10 bases matching TRBD2. V was clipped by 4 bases and J by 0 bases; unmatched bases: 6. CDR1 and CDR2 from the germline V gene are SGHTA and FQGNSA. The CDR3 runs 16 residues. The CDR3 DNA reads TGTGCCAGCAGCTCGACTAGCGGGTCGTTCTCCTACGAGCAGTACTTC. It is translated as CASSSTSGSFSYEQYF.

This chain connects TRBV20-1 to TRBJ1-5, with D unresolved. CDR1 is DFQATT, CDR2 SNEGSKA, per germline (reference sequence). With 3 bases removed from V and 6 bases from J, the gap between germline ends came to 9 bases. The CDR3 totals 12 residues. The CDR3 nucleotides are TGCAGTGCTAGGTACTCCGGTCAGCCCCAGCATTTT. Its protein product is CSARYSGQPQHF.

This clonotype has ten or more counts. This rearrangement joins TRBV6-5 to TRBJ1-1; 7 bases map to TRBD1. CDR3 length: 15 amino acids. Trimming took 0 bases from V and 0 from J; bases not matched to a gene: 1. Germline lookup yields CDR1 MNHEY and CDR2 SVGAGI. CDR3 in amino acids: CASSYSTGLNTEAFF. In DNA form, the CDR3 reads TGTGCCAGCAGTTACTCGACAGGGTTGAACACTGAAGCTTTCTTT.

This clonotype was detected only a few times. The chain recombines TRBV20-1 with TRBJ2-2; a possible D gene is TRBD1 (6 bases). The CDR3 has 15 amino acids. The germline CDR1 and CDR2 sequences are DFQATT and SNEGSKA (reference sequence). Trimming left V 4 bases short and J 1 base short, with 13 bases between. The CDR3 DNA sequence: TGCAGTGCTATCCTAGGGACAAAGAACACCGGGGAGCTGTTTTTT. The encoded protein is CSAILGTKNTGELFF.

This clonotype was observed many times. CDR3 region: CASSLQASGANVLTF. CDR3 DNA sequence: TGTGCCAGCAGTTTACAGGCCTCTGGGGCCAACGTCCTGACTTTC. The genes are TRBV28 and TRBJ2-6; no firm D call. Germline V gives CDR1 MDHEN, CDR2 SYDVKM. The CDR3 totals 15 residues. V lost 2 bases and J 0 bases, leaving 5 bases between the germline ends.

The genes are TRBV30 and TRBJ2-6, with D uncertain. Germline V gene data show CDR1 as GTSNPN and CDR2 as SVGIG (reference sequence). Trimming took off 1 base at V and 3 bases at J, with 1 base between the two ends. CDR3 length equals 12 residues. CDR3: CAWSGGANVLTF. The CDR3 nucleotides are TGTGCCTGGAGTGGTGGGGCCAACGTCCTGACTTTC.

Regarding this clonotype: This could be a read error, since a much larger clone is one nucleotide away. As the CDR3 is not closed by the conserved phenylalanine or tryptophan, this likely results from a read error. The CDR3 nucleotides read TGTGCCAGCAGTTTTTCGACTAGCGGACCCTACGAGCAGTACCTC. Residues: CASSFSTSGPYEQYL. The genes are TRBV12-3 or TRBV12-4 and TRBJ2-7; 9 bases match TRBD2. This CDR3 comprises 15 residues. V dropped 3 bases and J dropped 2; count of bases not matched to a gene: 5.